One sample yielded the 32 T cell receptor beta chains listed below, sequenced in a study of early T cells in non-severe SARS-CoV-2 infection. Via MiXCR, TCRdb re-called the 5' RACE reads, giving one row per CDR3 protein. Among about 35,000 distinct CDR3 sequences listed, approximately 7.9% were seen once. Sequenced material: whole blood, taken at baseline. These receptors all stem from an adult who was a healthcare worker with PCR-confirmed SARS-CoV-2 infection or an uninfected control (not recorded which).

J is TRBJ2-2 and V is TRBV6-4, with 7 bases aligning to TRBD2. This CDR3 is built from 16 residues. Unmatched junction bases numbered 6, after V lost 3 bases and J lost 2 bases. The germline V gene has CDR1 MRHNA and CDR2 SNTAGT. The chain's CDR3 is CASSEGAGDNTGELFF. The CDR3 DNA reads TGTGCCAGCAGTGAAGGTGCGGGGGATAACACCGGGGAGCTGTTTTTT.

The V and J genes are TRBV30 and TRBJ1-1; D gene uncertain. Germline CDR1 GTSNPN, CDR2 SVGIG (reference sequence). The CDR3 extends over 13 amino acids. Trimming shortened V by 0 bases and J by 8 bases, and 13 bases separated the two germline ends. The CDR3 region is CAWSVDPRGEAFF. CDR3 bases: TGTGCCTGGAGTGTAGACCCTCGAGGCGAAGCTTTCTTT.

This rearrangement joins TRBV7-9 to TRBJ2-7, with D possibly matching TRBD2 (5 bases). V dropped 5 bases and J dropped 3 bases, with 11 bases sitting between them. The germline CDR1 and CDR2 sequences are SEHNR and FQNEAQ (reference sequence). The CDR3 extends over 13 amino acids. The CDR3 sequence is CASSAGASYEQYF. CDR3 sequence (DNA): TGTGCCAGCAGCGCGGGCGCTAGCTACGAGCAGTACTTC.

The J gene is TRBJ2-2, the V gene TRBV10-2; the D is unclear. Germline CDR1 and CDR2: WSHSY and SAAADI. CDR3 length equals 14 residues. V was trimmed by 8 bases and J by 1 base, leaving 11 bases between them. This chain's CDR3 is CASRPSWNTGELFF. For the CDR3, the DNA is TGCGCCAGCCGCCCAAGTTGGAACACCGGGGAGCTGTTTTTT.

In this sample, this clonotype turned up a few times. This CDR3 reads CASSPGTRETQYF. In nucleotides, the CDR3 is TGTGCCAGCAGCCCCGGGACCCGAGAGACCCAGTACTTC. The V gene is TRBV11-2, the J gene TRBJ2-5; the D gene could be TRBD1 or TRBD2 (5 bases each). This CDR3 has 13 residues. Germline CDR1 is SGHAT and CDR2 is FQNNGV. V dropped 5 bases and J dropped 4 bases, with 11 bases sitting between them.

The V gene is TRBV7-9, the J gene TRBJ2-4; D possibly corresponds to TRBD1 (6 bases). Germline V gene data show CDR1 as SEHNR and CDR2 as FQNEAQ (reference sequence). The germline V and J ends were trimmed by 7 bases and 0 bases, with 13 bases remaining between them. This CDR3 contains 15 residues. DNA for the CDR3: TGTGCCAGCACCGGCCAGGGGCTAGCCAAAAACATTCAGTACTTC. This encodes CASTGQGLAKNIQYF.

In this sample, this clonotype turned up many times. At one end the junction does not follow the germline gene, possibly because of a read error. The CDR3 loop reads CASSHTRDRIFF. CDR3 nucleotides: TGCGCCAGCAGCCACACACGGGACAGGATTTTCTTC. The chain carries TRBV4-1 and TRBJ2-7; TRBD1 matches at 8 bases. This CDR3 has 12 amino acids. Germline assignment: CDR1 MGHRA and CDR2 YSYEKL.

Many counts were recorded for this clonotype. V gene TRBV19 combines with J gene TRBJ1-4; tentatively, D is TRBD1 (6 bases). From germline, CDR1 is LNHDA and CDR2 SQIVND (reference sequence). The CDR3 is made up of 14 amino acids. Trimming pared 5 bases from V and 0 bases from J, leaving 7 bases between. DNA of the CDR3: TGTGCCAGTAGTTGGACAGCAACTAATGAAAAACTGTTTTTT. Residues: CASSWTATNEKLFF.

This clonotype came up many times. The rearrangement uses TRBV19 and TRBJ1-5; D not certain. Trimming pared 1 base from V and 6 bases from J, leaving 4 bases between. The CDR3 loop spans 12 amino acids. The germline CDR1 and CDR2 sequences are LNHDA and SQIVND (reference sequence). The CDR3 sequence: CASSIGAQPQHF. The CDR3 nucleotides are TGTGCCAGTAGTATAGGGGCTCAGCCCCAGCATTTT.

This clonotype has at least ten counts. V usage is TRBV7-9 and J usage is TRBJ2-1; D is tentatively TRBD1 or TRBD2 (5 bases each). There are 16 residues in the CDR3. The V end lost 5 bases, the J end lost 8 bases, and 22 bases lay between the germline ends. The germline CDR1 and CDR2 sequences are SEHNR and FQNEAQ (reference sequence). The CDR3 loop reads CASSTWPRRRGDEQFF. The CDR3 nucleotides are TGTGCCAGCAGCACATGGCCCCGTCGCCGAGGGGATGAGCAGTTCTTC.

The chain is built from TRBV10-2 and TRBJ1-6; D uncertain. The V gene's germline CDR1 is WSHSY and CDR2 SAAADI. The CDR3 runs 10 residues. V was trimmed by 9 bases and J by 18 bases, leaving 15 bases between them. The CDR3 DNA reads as TGCGCCAGAAATGGACCTCTTTGCCACTTT. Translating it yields CARNGPLCHF.

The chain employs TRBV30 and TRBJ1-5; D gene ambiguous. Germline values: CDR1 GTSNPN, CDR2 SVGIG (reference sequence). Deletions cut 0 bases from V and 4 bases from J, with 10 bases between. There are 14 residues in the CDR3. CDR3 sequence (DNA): TGTGCCTGGAGTGTCTCACCGGGAAATCAGCCCCAGCATTTT. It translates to CAWSVSPGNQPQHF.

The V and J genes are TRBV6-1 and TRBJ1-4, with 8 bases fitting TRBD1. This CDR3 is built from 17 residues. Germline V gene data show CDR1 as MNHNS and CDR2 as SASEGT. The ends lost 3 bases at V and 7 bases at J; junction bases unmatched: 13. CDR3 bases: TGTGCCAGCAGTGATCAACTCTCAGGGGGCAAGGGTGAAAAACTGTTTTTT. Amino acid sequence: CASSDQLSGGKGEKLFF.

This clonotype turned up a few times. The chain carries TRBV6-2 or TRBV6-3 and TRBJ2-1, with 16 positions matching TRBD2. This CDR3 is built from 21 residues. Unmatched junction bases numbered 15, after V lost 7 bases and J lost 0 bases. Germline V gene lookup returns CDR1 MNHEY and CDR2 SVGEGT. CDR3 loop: CASKLRRPGLAGGHSYNEQFF. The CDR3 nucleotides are TGTGCCAGCAAACTAAGGAGACCGGGACTAGCGGGGGGGCACTCCTACAATGAGCAGTTCTTC.

CDR3 amino acids: CSASWGTQNYNEQFF. In DNA form, the CDR3 reads TGCAGTGCTAGTTGGGGGACCCAGAACTACAATGAGCAGTTCTTC. The chain recombines TRBV20-1 with TRBJ2-1; D may match TRBD1 or TRBD2 (5 bases each). The CDR3 contains 15 residues. Trimming took 3 bases from V and 3 from J, leaving 15 bases between them. Germline V lookup: CDR1 DFQATT, CDR2 SNEGSKA (reference sequence).

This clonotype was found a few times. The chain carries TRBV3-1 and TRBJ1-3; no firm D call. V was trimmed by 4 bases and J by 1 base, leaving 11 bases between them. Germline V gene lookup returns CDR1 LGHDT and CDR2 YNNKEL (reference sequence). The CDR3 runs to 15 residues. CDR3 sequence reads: CASSPFFESGNTIYF. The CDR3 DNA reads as TGTGCCAGCAGCCCCTTCTTCGAGTCTGGAAACACCATATATTTT. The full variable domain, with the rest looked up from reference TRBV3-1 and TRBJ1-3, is DTAVSQTPKYLVTQMGNDKSIKCEQNLGHDTMYWYKQDSKKFLKIMFSYNNKELIINETVPNRFSPKSPDKAHLNLHINSLELGDSAVYFCASSPFFESGNTIYFGEGSWLTVV.

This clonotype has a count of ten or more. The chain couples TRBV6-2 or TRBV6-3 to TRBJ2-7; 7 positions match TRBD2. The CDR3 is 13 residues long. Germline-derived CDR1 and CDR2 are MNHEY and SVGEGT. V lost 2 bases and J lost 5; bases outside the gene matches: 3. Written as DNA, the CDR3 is TGTGCCAGCAGTTACGACCGGGGGGACGAGCAGTACTTC. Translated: CASSYDRGDEQYF.

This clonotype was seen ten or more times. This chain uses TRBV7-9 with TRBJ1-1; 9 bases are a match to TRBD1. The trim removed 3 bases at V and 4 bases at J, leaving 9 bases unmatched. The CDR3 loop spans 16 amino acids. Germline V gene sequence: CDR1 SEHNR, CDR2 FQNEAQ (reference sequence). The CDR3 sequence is CASSFRQGVESTEAFF. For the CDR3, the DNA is TGTGCCAGCAGCTTCAGACAGGGGGTAGAGAGCACTGAAGCTTTCTTT.

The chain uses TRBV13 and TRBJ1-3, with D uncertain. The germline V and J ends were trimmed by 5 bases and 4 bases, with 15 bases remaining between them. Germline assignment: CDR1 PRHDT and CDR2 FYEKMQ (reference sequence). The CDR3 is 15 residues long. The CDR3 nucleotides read TGTGCCAGCAGCCCCCCGGGGAGCCGAGGAAACACCATATATTTT. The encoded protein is CASSPPGSRGNTIYF. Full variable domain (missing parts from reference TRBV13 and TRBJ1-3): AAGVIQSPRHLIKEKRETATLKCYPIPRHDTVYWYQQGPGQDPQFLISFYEKMQSDKGSIPDRFSAQQFSDYHSELNMSSLELGDSALYFCASSPPGSRGNTIYFGEGSWLTVV.

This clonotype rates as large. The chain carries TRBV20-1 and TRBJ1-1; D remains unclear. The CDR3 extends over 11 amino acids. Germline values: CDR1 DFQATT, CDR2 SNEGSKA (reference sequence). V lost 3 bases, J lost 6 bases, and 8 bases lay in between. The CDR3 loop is CSARSRSEAFF. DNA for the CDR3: TGCAGTGCTAGGAGTAGGTCTGAAGCTTTCTTT.

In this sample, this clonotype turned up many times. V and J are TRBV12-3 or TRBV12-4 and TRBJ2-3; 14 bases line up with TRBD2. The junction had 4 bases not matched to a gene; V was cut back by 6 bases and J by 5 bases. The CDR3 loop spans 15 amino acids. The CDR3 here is CASSGLAGGGDTQYF. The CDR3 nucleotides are TGTGCCAGCAGCGGACTAGCGGGGGGTGGAGATACGCAGTATTTT.

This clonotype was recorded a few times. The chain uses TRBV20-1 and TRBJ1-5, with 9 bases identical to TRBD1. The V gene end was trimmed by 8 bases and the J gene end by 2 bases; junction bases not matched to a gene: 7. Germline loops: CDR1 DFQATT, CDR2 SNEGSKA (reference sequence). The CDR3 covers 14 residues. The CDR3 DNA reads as TGCAGTACGACAGGGGGAATCGGCAATCAGCCCCAGCATTTT. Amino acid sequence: CSTTGGIGNQPQHF.

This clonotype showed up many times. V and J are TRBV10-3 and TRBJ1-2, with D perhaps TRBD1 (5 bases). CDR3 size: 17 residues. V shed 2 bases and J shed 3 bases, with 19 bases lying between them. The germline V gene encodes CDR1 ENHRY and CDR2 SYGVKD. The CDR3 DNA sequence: TGTGCCATCAGTGAGCGGACATACAGGTGGAGTGACTATGGCTACACCTTC. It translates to CAISERTYRWSDYGYTF.

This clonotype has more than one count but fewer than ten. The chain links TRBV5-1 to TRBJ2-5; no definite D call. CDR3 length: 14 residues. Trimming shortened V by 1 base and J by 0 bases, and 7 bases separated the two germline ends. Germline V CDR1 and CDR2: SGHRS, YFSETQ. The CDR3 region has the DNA TGCGCCAGCAGCTTGCACCGAAACCAAGAGACCCAGTACTTC. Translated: CASSLHRNQETQYF.

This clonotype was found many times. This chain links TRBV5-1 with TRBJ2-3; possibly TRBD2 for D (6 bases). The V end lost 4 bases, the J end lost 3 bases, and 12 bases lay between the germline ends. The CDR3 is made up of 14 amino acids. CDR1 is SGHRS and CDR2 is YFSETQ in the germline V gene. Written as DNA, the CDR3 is TGCGCCAGCAGCCAGGGACTCGTTACAGATACGCAGTATTTT. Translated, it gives CASSQGLVTDTQYF.

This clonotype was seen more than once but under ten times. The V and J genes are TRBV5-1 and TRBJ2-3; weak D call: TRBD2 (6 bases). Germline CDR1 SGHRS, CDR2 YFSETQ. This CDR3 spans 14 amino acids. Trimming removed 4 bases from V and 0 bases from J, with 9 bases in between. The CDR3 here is CASSREQSTDTQYF. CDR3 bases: TGCGCCAGCAGCCGGGAGCAGAGCACAGATACGCAGTATTTT.

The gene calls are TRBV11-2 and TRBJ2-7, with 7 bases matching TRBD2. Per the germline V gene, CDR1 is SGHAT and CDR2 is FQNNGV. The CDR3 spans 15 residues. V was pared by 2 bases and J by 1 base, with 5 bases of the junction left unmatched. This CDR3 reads CASSLQRGLSYEQYF. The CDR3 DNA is TGTGCCAGCAGCTTACAGCGGGGCTTATCCTACGAGCAGTACTTC. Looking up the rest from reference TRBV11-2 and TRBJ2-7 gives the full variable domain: EAGVAQSPRYKIIEKRQSVAFWCNPISGHATLYWYQQILGQGPKLLIQFQNNGVVDDSQLPKDRFSAERLKGVDSTLKIQPAKLEDSAVYLCASSLQRGLSYEQYFGPGTRLTVT.

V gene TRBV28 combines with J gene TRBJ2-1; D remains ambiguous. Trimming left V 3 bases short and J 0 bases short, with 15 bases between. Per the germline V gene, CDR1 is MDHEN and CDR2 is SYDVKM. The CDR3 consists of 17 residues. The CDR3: CASSFPTDNLSYNEQFF. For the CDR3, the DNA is TGTGCCAGCAGTTTCCCTACGGATAACCTCTCCTACAATGAGCAGTTCTTC.

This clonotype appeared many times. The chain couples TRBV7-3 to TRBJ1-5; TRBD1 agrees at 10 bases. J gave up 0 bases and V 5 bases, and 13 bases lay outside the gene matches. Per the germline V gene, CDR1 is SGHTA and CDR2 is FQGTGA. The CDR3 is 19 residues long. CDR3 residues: CASSVLLGQGIYSNQPQHF. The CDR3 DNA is TGTGCCAGCAGCGTTCTATTGGGACAGGGGATTTATAGCAATCAGCCCCAGCATTTT.

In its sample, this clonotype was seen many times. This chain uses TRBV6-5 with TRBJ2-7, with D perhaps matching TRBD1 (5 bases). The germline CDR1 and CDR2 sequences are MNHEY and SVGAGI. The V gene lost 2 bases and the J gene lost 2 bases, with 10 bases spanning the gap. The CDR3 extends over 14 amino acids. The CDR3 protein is CASSYGQGTYEQYF. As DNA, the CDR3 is TGTGCCAGCAGTTACGGGCAGGGAACCTACGAGCAGTACTTC.

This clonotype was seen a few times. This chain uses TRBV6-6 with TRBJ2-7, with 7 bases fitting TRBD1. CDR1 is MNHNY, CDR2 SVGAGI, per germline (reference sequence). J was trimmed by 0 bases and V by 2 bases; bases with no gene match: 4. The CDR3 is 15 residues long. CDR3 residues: CASSYKGASSYEQYF. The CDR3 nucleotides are TGTGCCAGCAGTTACAAGGGGGCTAGCTCCTACGAGCAGTACTTC.

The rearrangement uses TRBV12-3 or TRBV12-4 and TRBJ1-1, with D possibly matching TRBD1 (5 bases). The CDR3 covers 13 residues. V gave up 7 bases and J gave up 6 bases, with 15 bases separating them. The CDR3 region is CASKGTAASEAFF. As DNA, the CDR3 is TGTGCCAGCAAGGGGACGGCGGCTTCTGAAGCTTTCTTT.